Included here is one T cell receptor beta chain sequence, with context. This record belongs to a study of blood T cell repertoires in COVID-19. At the level of the study: PBMCs, B-cell-depleted T cells, or T cells provided the cDNA or gDNA that made up the material.

Per the authors' pipeline: Estimates of nucleated cell counts were drawn from the amplification of reference gene primers. Data came from immunoSEQ multiplex PCR; TCRdb stores just in-frame clones and leaves some out. The V and J calls and the clone size are those of that table, but D and trimming were determined from the DNA. The sample has roughly 230,000 clones; about four fifths are singletons. Sequencing was carried out using peripheral blood. The clonotype was recovered from a man aged 35 to 55 with active or convalescent COVID-19.

In nucleotides, the CDR3 is TGTGCCATCAGTGAGCCGGGGGTAGGCTACACCTTC. It specifies CAISEPGVGYTF. V and J are TRBV10-3 and TRBJ1-2; D is perhaps TRBD1 (5 bases). V was trimmed by 2 bases and J by 8 bases, leaving 9 bases between them. CDR1 ENHRY and CDR2 SYGVKD come from the germline V gene. There are 12 residues in the CDR3.